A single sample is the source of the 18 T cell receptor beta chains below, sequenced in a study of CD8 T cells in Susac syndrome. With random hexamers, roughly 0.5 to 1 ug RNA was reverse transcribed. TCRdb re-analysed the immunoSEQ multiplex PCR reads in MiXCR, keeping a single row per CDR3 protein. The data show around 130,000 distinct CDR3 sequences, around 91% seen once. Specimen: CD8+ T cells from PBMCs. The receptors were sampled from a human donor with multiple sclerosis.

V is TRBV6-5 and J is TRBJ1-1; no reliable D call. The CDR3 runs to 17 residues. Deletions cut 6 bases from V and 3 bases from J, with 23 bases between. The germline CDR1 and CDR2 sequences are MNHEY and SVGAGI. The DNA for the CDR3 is TGTGCCAGCAGCCACTCACCCCCGCACTGGTCGGACACTGAAGCTTTCTTT. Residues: CASSHSPPHWSDTEAFF.

The DNA of the CDR3 is TGCAGTGCATGGACAGGTGAAGCTTTCTTT. This translates into CSAWTGEAFF. The J gene is TRBJ1-1, the V gene TRBV20-1; 7 bases map to TRBD1. CDR1 is DFQATT, CDR2 SNEGSKA, per germline (reference sequence). There are 10 residues in the CDR3. Trimming at V came to 6 bases and at J to 7 bases, leaving 2 bases not matched to a gene.

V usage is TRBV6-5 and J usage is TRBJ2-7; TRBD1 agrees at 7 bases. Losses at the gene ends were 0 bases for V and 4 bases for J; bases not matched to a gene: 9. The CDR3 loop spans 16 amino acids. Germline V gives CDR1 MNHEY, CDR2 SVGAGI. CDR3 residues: CASSYSTGQNTYEQYF. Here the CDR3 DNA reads TGTGCCAGCAGTTACTCAACGGGACAGAACACTTACGAGCAGTACTTC.

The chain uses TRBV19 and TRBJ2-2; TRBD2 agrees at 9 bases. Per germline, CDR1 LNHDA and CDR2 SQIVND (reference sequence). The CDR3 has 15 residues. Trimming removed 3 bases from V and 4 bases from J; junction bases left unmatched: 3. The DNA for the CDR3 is TGTGCCAGTAGTATTGTAGCGGGAGCCACCGGGGAGCTGTTTTTT. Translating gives CASSIVAGATGELFF.

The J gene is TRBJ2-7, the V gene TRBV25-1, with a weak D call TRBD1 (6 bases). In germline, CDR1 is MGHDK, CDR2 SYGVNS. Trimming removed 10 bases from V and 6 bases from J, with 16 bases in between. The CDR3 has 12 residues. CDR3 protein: CATTSGAGEQYF. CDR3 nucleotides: TGTGCCACCACTTCAGGGGCTGGCGAGCAGTACTTC.

The DNA for the CDR3 is TGCAGCGTAAGAGGACAGGCGTCTGAAGCTTTCTTT. It translates to CSVRGQASEAFF. The J gene is TRBJ1-1, the V gene TRBV29-1; 7 bases are a match to TRBD1. The CDR3 has 12 residues. Germline CDR1 and CDR2: SQVTM and ANQGSEA. V lost 6 bases and J lost 6; bases outside the gene matches: 7.

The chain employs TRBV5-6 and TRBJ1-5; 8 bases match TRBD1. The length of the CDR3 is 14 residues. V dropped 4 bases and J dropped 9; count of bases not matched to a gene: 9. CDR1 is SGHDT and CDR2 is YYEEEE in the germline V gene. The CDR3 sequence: CASSPGTGIGPQHF. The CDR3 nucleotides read TGTGCCAGCAGCCCCGGGACAGGTATTGGGCCCCAGCATTTT.

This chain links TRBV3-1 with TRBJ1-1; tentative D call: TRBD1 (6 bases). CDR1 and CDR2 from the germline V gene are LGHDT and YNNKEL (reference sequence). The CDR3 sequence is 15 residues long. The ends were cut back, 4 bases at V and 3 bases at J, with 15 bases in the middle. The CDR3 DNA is TGTGCCAGCAGCCTAGAGCGGGAGGGGGACACTGAAGCTTTCTTT. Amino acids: CASSLEREGDTEAFF.

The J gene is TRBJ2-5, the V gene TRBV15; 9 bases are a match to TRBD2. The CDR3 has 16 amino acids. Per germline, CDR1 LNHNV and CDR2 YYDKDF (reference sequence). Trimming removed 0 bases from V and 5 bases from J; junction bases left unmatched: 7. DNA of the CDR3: TGTGCCACCAGCAGAGATCGGGCTAGCGGGGTGGAGACCCAGTACTTC. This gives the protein CATSRDRASGVETQYF.

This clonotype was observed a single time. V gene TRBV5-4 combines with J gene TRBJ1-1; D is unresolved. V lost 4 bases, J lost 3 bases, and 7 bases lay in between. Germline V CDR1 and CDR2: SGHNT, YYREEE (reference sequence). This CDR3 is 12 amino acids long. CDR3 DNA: TGTGCCAGCAGCGAGGCAGACACTGAAGCTTTCTTT. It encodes CASSEADTEAFF.

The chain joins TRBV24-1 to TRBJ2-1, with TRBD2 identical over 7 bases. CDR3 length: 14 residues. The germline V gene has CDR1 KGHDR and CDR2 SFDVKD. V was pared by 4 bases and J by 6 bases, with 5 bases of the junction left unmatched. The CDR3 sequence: CATSEAGRSNEQFF. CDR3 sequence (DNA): TGTGCCACCAGTGAAGCGGGACGATCCAATGAGCAGTTCTTC.

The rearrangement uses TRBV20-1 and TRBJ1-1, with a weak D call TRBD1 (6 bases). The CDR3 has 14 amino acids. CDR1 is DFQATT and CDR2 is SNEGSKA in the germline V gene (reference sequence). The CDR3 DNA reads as TGCAGGCTCGACGGGCAGGGGCCATACACTGAAGCTTTCTTT. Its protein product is CRLDGQGPYTEAFF.

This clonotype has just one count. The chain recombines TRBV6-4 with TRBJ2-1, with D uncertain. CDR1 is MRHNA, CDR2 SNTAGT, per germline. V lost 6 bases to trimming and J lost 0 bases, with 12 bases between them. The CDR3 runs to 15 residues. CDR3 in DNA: TGTGCCAGCAGCCGCGAGTTTTACTCCTACAATGAGCAGTTCTTC. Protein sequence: CASSREFYSYNEQFF.

The CDR3 coding sequence is TGTGCCAGCAGCAAGGGACTAGCGGGAGATTTCGATACGCAGTATTTT. Translation gives CASSKGLAGDFDTQYF. The rearrangement joins TRBV11-2 to TRBJ2-3; TRBD2 agrees at 14 bases. CDR1 and CDR2 from the germline V gene are SGHAT and FQNNGV. The CDR3 consists of 16 residues. The junction had 7 bases not matched to a gene; V was cut back by 5 bases and J by 6 bases. Drawing the rest from reference TRBV11-2 and TRBJ2-3, the complete variable domain is EAGVAQSPRYKIIEKRQSVAFWCNPISGHATLYWYQQILGQGPKLLIQFQNNGVVDDSQLPKDRFSAERLKGVDSTLKIQPAKLEDSAVYLCASSKGLAGDFDTQYFGPGTRLTVL.

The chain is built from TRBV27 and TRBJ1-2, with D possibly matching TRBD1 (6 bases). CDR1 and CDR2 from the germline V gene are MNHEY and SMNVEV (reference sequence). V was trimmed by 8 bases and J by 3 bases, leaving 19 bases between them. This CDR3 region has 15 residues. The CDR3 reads CASGNQGSVHYGYTF. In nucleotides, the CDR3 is TGTGCCAGCGGGAATCAGGGGAGCGTGCACTATGGCTACACCTTC.

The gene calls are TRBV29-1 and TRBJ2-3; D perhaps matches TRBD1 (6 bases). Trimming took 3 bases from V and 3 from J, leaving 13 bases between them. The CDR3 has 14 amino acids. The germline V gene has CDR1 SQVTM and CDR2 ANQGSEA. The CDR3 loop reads CSVEGAGDTDTQYF. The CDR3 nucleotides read TGCAGCGTTGAGGGAGCAGGGGATACAGATACGCAGTATTTT.

This CDR3 reads CSVPGQHTDTQYF. The CDR3, as DNA: TGCAGCGTCCCGGGACAGCACACAGATACGCAGTATTTT. The V gene is TRBV29-1, the J gene TRBJ2-3, with 7 bases lining up with TRBD1. Germline V gives CDR1 SQVTM, CDR2 ANQGSEA. This CDR3 region has 13 residues. V was clipped by 6 bases and J by 2 bases; unmatched bases: 5.

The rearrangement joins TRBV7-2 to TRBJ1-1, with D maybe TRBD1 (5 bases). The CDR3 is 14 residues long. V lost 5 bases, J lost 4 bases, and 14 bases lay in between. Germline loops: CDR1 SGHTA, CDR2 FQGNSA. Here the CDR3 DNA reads TGTGCCAGCAGCCCCATGGGTGGGACCACTGAAGCTTTCTTT. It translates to CASSPMGGTTEAFF.